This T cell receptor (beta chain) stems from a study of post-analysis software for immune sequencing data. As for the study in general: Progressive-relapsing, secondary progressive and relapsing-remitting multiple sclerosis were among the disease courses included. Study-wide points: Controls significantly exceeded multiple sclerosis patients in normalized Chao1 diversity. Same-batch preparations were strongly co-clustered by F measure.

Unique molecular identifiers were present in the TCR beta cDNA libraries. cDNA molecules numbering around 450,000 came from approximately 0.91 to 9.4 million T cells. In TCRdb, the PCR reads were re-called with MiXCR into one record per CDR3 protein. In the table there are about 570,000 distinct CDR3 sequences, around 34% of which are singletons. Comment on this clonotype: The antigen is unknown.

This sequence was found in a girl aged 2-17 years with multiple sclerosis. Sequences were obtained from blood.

In DNA form, the CDR3 reads TGTGCCAGCAGCGGCAGGCCTCATCTTGAGCAGTTCTTC. It codes for CASSGRPHLEQFF. This chain links TRBV6-6 with TRBJ2-1; D is uncertain. Per the germline V gene, CDR1 is MNHNY and CDR2 is SVGAGI (reference sequence). V lost 6 bases and J lost 9, with 15 bases in between. This CDR3 is built from 13 residues.